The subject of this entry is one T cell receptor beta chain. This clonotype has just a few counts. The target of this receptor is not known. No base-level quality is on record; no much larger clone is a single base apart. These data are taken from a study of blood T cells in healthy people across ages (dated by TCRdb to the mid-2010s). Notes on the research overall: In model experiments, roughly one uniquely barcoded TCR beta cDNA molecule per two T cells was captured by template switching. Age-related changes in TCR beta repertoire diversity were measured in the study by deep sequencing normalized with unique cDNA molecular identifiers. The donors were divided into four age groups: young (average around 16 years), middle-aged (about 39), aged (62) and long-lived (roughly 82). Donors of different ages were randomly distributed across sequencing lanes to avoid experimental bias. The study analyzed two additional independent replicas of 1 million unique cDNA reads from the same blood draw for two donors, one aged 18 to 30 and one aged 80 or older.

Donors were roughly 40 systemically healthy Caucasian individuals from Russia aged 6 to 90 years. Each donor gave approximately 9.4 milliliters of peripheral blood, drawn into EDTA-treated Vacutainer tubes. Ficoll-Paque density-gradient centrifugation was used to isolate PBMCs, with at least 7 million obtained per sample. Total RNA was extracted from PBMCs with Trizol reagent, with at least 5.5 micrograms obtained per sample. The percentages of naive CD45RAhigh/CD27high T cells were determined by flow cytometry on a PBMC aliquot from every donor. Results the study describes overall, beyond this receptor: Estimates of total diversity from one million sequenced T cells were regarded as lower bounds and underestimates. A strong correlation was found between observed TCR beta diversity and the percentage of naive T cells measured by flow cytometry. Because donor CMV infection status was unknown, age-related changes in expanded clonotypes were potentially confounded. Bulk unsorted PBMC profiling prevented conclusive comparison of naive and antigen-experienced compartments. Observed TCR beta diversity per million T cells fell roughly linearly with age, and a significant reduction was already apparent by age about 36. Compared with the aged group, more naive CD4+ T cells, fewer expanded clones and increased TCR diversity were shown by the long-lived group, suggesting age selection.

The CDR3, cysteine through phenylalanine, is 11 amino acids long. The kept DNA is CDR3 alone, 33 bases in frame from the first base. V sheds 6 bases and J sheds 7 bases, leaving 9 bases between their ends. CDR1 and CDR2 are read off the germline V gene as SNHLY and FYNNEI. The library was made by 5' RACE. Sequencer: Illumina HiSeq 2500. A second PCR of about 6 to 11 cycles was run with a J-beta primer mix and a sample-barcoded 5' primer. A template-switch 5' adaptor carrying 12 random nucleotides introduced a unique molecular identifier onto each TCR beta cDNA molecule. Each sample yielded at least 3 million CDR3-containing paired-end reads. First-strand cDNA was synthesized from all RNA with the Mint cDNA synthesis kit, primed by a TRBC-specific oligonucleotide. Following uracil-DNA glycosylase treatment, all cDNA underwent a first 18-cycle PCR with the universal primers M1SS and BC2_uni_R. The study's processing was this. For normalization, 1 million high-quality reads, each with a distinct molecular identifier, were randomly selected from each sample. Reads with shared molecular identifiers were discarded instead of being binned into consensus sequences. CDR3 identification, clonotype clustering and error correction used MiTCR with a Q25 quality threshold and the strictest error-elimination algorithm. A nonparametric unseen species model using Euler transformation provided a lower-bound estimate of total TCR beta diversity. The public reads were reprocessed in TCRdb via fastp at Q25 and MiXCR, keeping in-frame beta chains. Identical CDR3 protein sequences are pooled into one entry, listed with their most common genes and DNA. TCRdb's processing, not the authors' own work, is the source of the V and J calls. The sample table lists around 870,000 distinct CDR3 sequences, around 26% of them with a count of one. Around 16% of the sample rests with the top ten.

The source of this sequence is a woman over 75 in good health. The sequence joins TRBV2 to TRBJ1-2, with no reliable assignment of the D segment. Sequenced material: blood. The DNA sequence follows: TGTGCCAGCAGGGAAACCAGTGGCTACACCTTC. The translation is CASRETSGYTF.